One and the same sample provided the 9 T cell receptor beta chains below, sequenced in a study of blood T cell repertoires in COVID-19. The assay was immunoSEQ multiplex PCR, and TCRdb's table has in-frame clones only and misses some. The table shows about 200,000 clones, with more than 75% occurring only once. The sequenced sample consisted of peripheral blood. Receptor source: a woman aged 55-70 years with COVID-19, enrolled during active disease.

This clone was observed a single time. The rearrangement joins TRBV7-9 to TRBJ1-4; TRBD1 matches at 9 bases. The CDR3 is 15 amino acids. V dropped 3 bases and J dropped 4; count of bases not matched to a gene: 3. CDR1 SEHNR and CDR2 FQNEAQ come from the germline V gene (reference sequence). The CDR3 here is CASSFGDRVNEKLFF. CDR3 DNA sequence: TGTGCCAGCAGCTTTGGGGACAGGGTTAATGAAAAACTGTTTTTT. Drawing the rest from reference TRBV7-9 and TRBJ1-4, the complete variable domain is DTGVSQNPRHKITKRGQNVTFRCDPISEHNRLYWYRQTLGQGPEFLTYFQNEAQLEKSRLLSDRFSAERPKGSFSTLEIQRTEQGDSAMYLCASSFGDRVNEKLFFGSGTQLSVL.

This rearrangement joins TRBV6-1 to TRBJ1-5; 8 positions match TRBD1. V shed 4 bases and J 0 bases; nucleotides not matched to a gene: 5. The germline gives CDR1 MNHNS, CDR2 SASEGT. The length of the CDR3 is 16 residues. CDR3 region: CASSAGGWNSNQPQHF. In nucleotides, the CDR3 is TGTGCCAGCAGTGCAGGGGGCTGGAATAGCAATCAGCCCCAGCATTTT.

The chain uses TRBV6-1 and TRBJ1-5; D remains ambiguous. Germline CDR1 is MNHNS and CDR2 is SASEGT. Trimming shortened V by 4 bases and J by 2 bases, and 15 bases separated the two germline ends. The CDR3 loop spans 16 amino acids. The CDR3 region has the DNA TGTGCCAGCAGTGCTCGAAGGGCGGGTGGCAATCAGCCCCAGCATTTT. Its translation is CASSARRAGGNQPQHF.

Only a few counts were recorded for this clone. The V gene is TRBV20-1, the J gene TRBJ2-5; 7 bases fit TRBD1. V trimming: 3 bases; J trimming: 4 bases; junction bases outside the gene matches: 11. Germline V gene lookup returns CDR1 DFQATT and CDR2 SNEGSKA (reference sequence). The CDR3 is made up of 15 amino acids. The DNA for the CDR3 is TGCAGTGCTAGTTCTGACAGGGCGTCTGGAGAGACCCAGTACTTC. It yields the protein CSASSDRASGETQYF.

The rearrangement uses TRBV7-9 and TRBJ2-7; no clear D. V was trimmed by 3 bases and J by 4 bases, leaving 7 bases between them. CDR3 length: 12 residues. Germline CDR1 and CDR2: SEHNR and FQNEAQ (reference sequence). The CDR3 spells CASSLTWYEQYF. The CDR3, as DNA: TGTGCCAGCAGCTTGACATGGTACGAGCAGTACTTC.

This chain connects TRBV28 to TRBJ1-5; possible D gene TRBD1, 5 bases. The V and J ends lost 7 bases and 0 bases respectively, with 28 bases between them. Germline values: CDR1 MDHEN, CDR2 SYDVKM. The CDR3 sequence is 20 residues long. The CDR3 reads CASNSPWRGLGGYSNQPQHF. CDR3 nucleotides: TGTGCCAGCAATTCCCCCTGGAGGGGCCTTGGGGGGTATAGCAATCAGCCCCAGCATTTT.

Only one count was recorded for this clone. The V call is TRBV28, the J call TRBJ2-7; 10 bases align to TRBD1. V was clipped by 7 bases and J by 2 bases; unmatched bases: 5. Germline loops: CDR1 MDHEN, CDR2 SYDVKM. This CDR3 comprises 14 residues. The CDR3 coding sequence is TGTGCCAGCACTACCGGGACAGGGGCCTACGAGCAGTACTTC. This translates into CASTTGTGAYEQYF.

This sequence joins TRBV5-4 and TRBJ2-7, with TRBD2 matching over 13 bases. The CDR3 covers 17 residues. Germline loops: CDR1 SGHNT, CDR2 YYREEE (reference sequence). V shed 2 bases, J shed 6 bases, and the junction held 11 bases outside the gene matches. CDR3 bases: TGTGCCAGCAGCTTTACTAGCGGGAGGGCGGTTAGCAGCGAGCAGTACTTC. Residues: CASSFTSGRAVSSEQYF.

A single count supports this clone. V usage is TRBV6-1 and J usage is TRBJ2-4; D unclear. V lost 2 bases and J lost 0, with 11 bases in between. This CDR3 spans 16 amino acids. Germline V gives CDR1 MNHNS, CDR2 SASEGT. This CDR3 is CASSENTVLAKNIQYF. The CDR3 nucleotides read TGTGCCAGCAGTGAAAATACGGTCCTAGCCAAAAACATTCAGTACTTC.